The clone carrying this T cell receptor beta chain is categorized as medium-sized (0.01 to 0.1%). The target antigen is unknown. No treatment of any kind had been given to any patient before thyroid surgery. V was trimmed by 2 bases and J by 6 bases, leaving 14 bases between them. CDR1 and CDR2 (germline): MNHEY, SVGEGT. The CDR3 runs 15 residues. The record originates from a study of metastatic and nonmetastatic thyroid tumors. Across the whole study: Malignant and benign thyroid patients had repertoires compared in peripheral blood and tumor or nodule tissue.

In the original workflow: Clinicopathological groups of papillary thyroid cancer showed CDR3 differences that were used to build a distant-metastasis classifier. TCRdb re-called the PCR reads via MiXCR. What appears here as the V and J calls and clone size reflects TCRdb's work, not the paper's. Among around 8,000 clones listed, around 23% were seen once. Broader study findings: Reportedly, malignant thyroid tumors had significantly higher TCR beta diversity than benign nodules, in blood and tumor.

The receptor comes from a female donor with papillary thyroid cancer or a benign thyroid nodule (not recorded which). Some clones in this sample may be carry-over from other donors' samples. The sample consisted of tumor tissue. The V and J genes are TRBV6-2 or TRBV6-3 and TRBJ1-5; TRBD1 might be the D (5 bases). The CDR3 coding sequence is TGTGCCAGCAGTTACGGGGCAGGGAAGTTTCAGCCCCAGCATTTT. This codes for CASSYGAGKFQPQHF.